A selection of T cell receptor beta chains follows, all from one sample in a study of control samples from healthy donors and cancer patients. TCRdb's table, derived via immunoSEQ multiplex PCR, lists solely in-frame clones and lacks some. The sample consists of roughly 170,000 clones, around 90% of them appearing once. The sample consisted of blood. The source of these receptors is a woman in her thirties or forties in good health. The conserved cysteine and the conserved F or W are not part of the CDR3 here.

J,V,CDR3
TRBJ1-5,TRBV15,ATSRGTGINQPQH
TRBJ1-2,TRBV27,ASSPQGRGDYGYT
TRBJ1-2,TRBV6-6,ASSSPGQGDYGYT
TRBJ1-5,TRBV13,ASSQRGQPQH
TRBJ2-7,TRBV11-2,ASSLAAVVGYEQY
TRBJ1-5,TRBV18,ASAYSNQPQH
TRBJ1-2,TRBV6-5,ASSPLAPPSSYT
TRBJ2-2,TRBV2,ASRQGANTGELF
TRBJ1-1,TRBV29-1,SVGPGTGGTEAF
TRBJ1-6,TRBV3-1/TRBV3-2,ASRMQGRNNSPLH
TRBJ1-2,TRBV24-1,ATSDSWGGYT
TRBJ1-2,TRBV6-5,ASSYLGTAPGGYT
TRBJ1-5,TRBV27,ASSLFQGKNQPQH
TRBJ1-2,TRBV2,ASSDHRINYGYT
TRBJ1-1,TRBV5-1,ASSAIGQGNTEAF
TRBJ2-5,TRBV18,ASSPMGARETQY
TRBJ2-7,TRBV4-2,ASSHETGLLYEQY
TRBJ2-1,TRBV11-3,ASSLARGYNEQF
TRBJ2-5,TRBV5-1,ATGLAGKKQETQY
TRBJ1-2,TRBV3-1/TRBV3-2,ASSRLGAGYT
TRBJ1-1,TRBV6-5,ASSYFGYTEAF
TRBJ2-1,TRBV12-1,ASSGRGDQINEQF
TRBJ2-1,TRBV11-3,ASSLRPSGGALNEQF
TRBJ1-6,TRBV2,ASKLLDGFYSPLH
TRBJ1-5,TRBV28,ASSFSGPQH
TRBJ1-1,TRBV13,ASSLRREAF
TRBJ1-2,TRBV9,ASSVAWGAFVYGYT
TRBJ2-4,TRBV9,ASSITGPPGAIQY
TRBJ1-4,TRBV27,ASSPIGLEKLF
TRBJ1-1,TRBV9,ASSKKLEGVEAF
TRBJ2-1,TRBV5-5,ASSFVSSYNEQF
TRBJ1-2,TRBV18,ASSPLDRPDGYT
TRBJ1-4,TRBV27,ASSPLNRYEKLF
TRBJ2-1,TRBV5-6,ASKDYTTPSSYNEQF
TRBJ1-3,TRBV2,ASSPNRGDTIY
TRBJ1-2,TRBV7-2,ASSLLGLSSGYT
TRBJ2-2,TRBV4-1,ASSQLGRTGELF
TRBJ2-3,TRBV12-3/TRBV12-4,ASPSDTQY
TRBJ1-1,TRBV7-9,ASSPRAPEAF
TRBJ1-5,TRBV5-1,ASSLETGSQPQH
TRBJ2-5,TRBV25-1,ASRRGGQETQY
TRBJ1-2,TRBV7-2,ASSLARVGYT
TRBJ1-1,TRBV19,ASSKGTGDMNTEAF
TRBJ1-4,TRBV4-1,ASSQGLGQGTTNEKLF
TRBJ1-2,TRBV7-9,ASSLALRKDGYT
TRBJ1-1,TRBV4-2,ASAGTGSTEAF
TRBJ2-4,TRBV3-1/TRBV3-2,ASGWGAKNIQY
TRBJ1-3,TRBV6-5,ASSRGYSGNTIY
TRBJ1-1,TRBV5-1,ASSLEPMGTEAF
TRBJ2-2,TRBV2,ASSLRGELF
TRBJ1-3,TRBV5-6,ASSFYHGPSGNTIY
TRBJ2-7,TRBV5-4,ASSPSLRGGLNEQY
TRBJ1-5,TRBV11-2,ASSLAQGNQPQH
TRBJ1-1,TRBV9,ASSQGQGEITEAF
TRBJ1-6,TRBV12-3/TRBV12-4,ASTGYDSPLH
TRBJ1-5,TRBV6-5,ASTQTGTQPQH
TRBJ2-1,TRBV11-2,ASSRPGPSGGYNEQF
TRBJ2-1,TRBV6-5,ATGVGGRPEQF
TRBJ2-7,TRBV27,ASSVRDRGG
TRBJ1-1,TRBV19,ASRAGQQNTEAF